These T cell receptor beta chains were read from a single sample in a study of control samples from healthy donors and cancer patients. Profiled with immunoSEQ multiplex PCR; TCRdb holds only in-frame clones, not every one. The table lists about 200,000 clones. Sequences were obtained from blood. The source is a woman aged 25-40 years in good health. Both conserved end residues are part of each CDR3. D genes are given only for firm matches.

CDR3aa: CASSLAGQEYTGELFF
CDR3nt: TGTGCCAGCAGCTTAGCCGGACAGGAGTACACCGGGGAGCTGTTTTTT
v_gene: TRBV7-2
d_gene: TRBD1
j_gene: TRBJ2-2

CDR3aa: CASSLRSLLQMNTEAFF
CDR3nt: TGTGCCAGCAGCTTGAGGAGTCTTCTCCAGATGAACACTGAAGCTTTCTTT
v_gene: TRBV5-5
d_gene: .
j_gene: TRBJ1-1

CDR3aa: CASSLGQNYGYTF
CDR3nt: TGTGCCAGCAGCTTAGGGCAGAACTATGGCTACACCTTC
v_gene: TRBV7-2
d_gene: .
j_gene: TRBJ1-2

CDR3aa: CASSQYEGGEQYF
CDR3nt: TGTGCCAGCAGCCAATACGAGGGGGGCGAGCAGTACTTC
v_gene: TRBV7-9
d_gene: .
j_gene: TRBJ2-7

CDR3aa: CASSLVYRGTNGNYGYTF
CDR3nt: TGTGCCAGCAGCTTAGTTTACCGAGGGACGAACGGGAACTATGGCTACACCTTC
v_gene: TRBV7-9
d_gene: .
j_gene: TRBJ1-2

CDR3aa: CSVEDQGRGTEAFF
CDR3nt: TGCAGCGTTGAAGATCAGGGAAGGGGCACTGAAGCTTTCTTT
v_gene: TRBV29-1
d_gene: .
j_gene: TRBJ1-1

CDR3aa: CASSATGGDYGYTF
CDR3nt: TGCGCCAGCAGCGCCACAGGGGGGGACTATGGCTACACCTTC
v_gene: TRBV5-1
d_gene: TRBD1
j_gene: TRBJ1-2

CDR3aa: CASSSGLAGRRETQYF
CDR3nt: TGTGCCAGCAGCTCCGGACTAGCGGGGAGGAGGGAGACCCAGTACTTC
v_gene: TRBV7-2
d_gene: TRBD2
j_gene: TRBJ2-5

CDR3aa: CASSLYNEQYF
CDR3nt: TGTGCCAGCAGCCTGTATAACGAGCAGTACTTC
v_gene: TRBV3-1/TRBV3-2
d_gene: .
j_gene: TRBJ2-7

CDR3aa: CASSDVDPNEQFF
CDR3nt: TGCGCCAGCAGTGATGTGGACCCCAATGAGCAGTTCTTC
v_gene: TRBV10-2
d_gene: .
j_gene: TRBJ2-1

CDR3aa: CASSRTGKAYEQYF
CDR3nt: TGTGCCAGCAGCCGGACAGGGAAAGCGTACGAGCAGTACTTC
v_gene: TRBV7-9
d_gene: TRBD1
j_gene: TRBJ2-7

CDR3aa: CASSGVVAEAFF
CDR3nt: TGTGCCAGCAGCGGGGTTGTGGCTGAAGCTTTCTTT
v_gene: TRBV4-2
d_gene: .
j_gene: TRBJ1-1

CDR3aa: CASSYSWGNTEAFF
CDR3nt: TGTGCCAGCAGTTACTCTTGGGGGAATACTGAAGCTTTCTTT
v_gene: TRBV6-2/TRBV6-3
d_gene: .
j_gene: TRBJ1-1

CDR3aa: CASSPPARSEQYF
CDR3nt: TGTGCCAGCAGTCCTCCAGCTCGATCCGAGCAGTACTTC
v_gene: TRBV12-3/TRBV12-4
d_gene: .
j_gene: TRBJ2-7

CDR3aa: CASSQDRSSGANVLTF
CDR3nt: TGTGCCAGCAGCCAAGATCGGAGCTCTGGGGCCAACGTCCTGACTTTC
v_gene: TRBV4-2
d_gene: .
j_gene: TRBJ2-6

CDR3aa: CASSLVLASSNTEAFF
CDR3nt: TGTGCCAGCAGCTTAGTTTTGGCCAGCTCAAACACTGAAGCTTTCTTT
v_gene: TRBV7-9
d_gene: .
j_gene: TRBJ1-1

CDR3aa: CATSRSGSTEAFF
CDR3nt: TGTGCCACTTCCCGGTCAGGGAGTACTGAAGCTTTCTTT
v_gene: TRBV19
d_gene: .
j_gene: TRBJ1-1

CDR3aa: CASSSIDGENEAFF
CDR3nt: TGTGCCAGCAGCTCTATTGACGGTGAAAATGAAGCTTTCTTT
v_gene: TRBV6-5
d_gene: .
j_gene: TRBJ1-1

CDR3aa: CASSEMSYNEQFF
CDR3nt: TGCGCCAGCAGTGAGATGTCTTACAATGAGCAGTTCTTC
v_gene: TRBV10-1
d_gene: .
j_gene: TRBJ2-1

CDR3aa: CASSRQLNTEAFF
CDR3nt: TGTGCCAGCAGCCGACAGCTGAACACTGAAGCTTTCTTT
v_gene: TRBV14
d_gene: .
j_gene: TRBJ1-1

CDR3aa: CASGQTHMNTEAFF
CDR3nt: TGTGCCAGCGGACAGACCCATATGAACACTGAAGCTTTCTTT
v_gene: TRBV2
d_gene: .
j_gene: TRBJ1-1

CDR3aa: CASSIGGNTEAFF
CDR3nt: TGTGCCAGTAGTATAGGAGGGAACACTGAAGCTTTCTTT
v_gene: TRBV19
d_gene: .
j_gene: TRBJ1-1

CDR3aa: CASSLRRGSDTQYF
CDR3nt: TGTGCCAGCAGTTTAAGGCGGGGCTCAGATACGCAGTATTTT
v_gene: TRBV27
d_gene: .
j_gene: TRBJ2-3

CDR3aa: CASSGDRFSPLHF
CDR3nt: TGTGCCAGCAGTGGAGACAGGTTTTCACCCCTCCACTTT
v_gene: TRBV28
d_gene: .
j_gene: TRBJ1-6

CDR3aa: CASSSGTGAGYTF
CDR3nt: TGTGCCAGCAGCTCCGGGACAGGGGCCGGCTACACCTTC
v_gene: TRBV6-6
d_gene: TRBD1
j_gene: TRBJ1-2

CDR3aa: CATSGAAGGYGYTF
CDR3nt: TGTGCCACCAGTGGGGCCGCAGGGGGCTATGGCTACACCTTC
v_gene: TRBV24-1
d_gene: TRBD1
j_gene: TRBJ1-2

CDR3aa: CASSDTSGGAADTQYF
CDR3nt: TGTGCCAGCAGCGATACTAGCGGGGGGGCAGCAGATACGCAGTATTTT
v_gene: TRBV9
d_gene: TRBD2
j_gene: TRBJ2-3

CDR3aa: CASSSSGGANEQFF
CDR3nt: TGTGCCAGCAGCTCGAGCGGGGGGGCCAATGAGCAGTTCTTC
v_gene: TRBV7-9
d_gene: TRBD2
j_gene: TRBJ2-1

CDR3aa: CASSFDGGVDQNIQYF
CDR3nt: TGTGCCAGCAGTTTTGACGGGGGGGTCGACCAAAACATTCAGTACTTC
v_gene: TRBV28
d_gene: TRBD2
j_gene: TRBJ2-4

CDR3aa: CASSQEPIGQGSQPQHF
CDR3nt: TGTGCCAGCAGCCAAGAACCTATAGGACAGGGCAGCCAGCCCCAGCATTTT
v_gene: TRBV4-2
d_gene: TRBD1
j_gene: TRBJ1-5

CDR3aa: CASSQENLMNTEAFF
CDR3nt: TGCGCCAGCAGCCAAGAGAACCTTATGAACACTGAAGCTTTCTTT
v_gene: TRBV4-1
d_gene: .
j_gene: TRBJ1-1

CDR3aa: CASSSDRMYTIYF
CDR3nt: TGTGCCAGCAGCTCAGACAGAATGTACACCATATATTTT
v_gene: TRBV7-9
d_gene: .
j_gene: TRBJ1-3

CDR3aa: CASSRNMGTEAFF
CDR3nt: TGCGCCAGCAGCCGTAACATGGGGACTGAAGCTTTCTTT
v_gene: TRBV4-1
d_gene: .
j_gene: TRBJ1-1

CDR3aa: CASSVGTLQTGGGYTF
CDR3nt: TGTGCCAGCAGCGTAGGCACTTTGCAGACAGGTGGGGGCTACACCTTC
v_gene: TRBV9
d_gene: .
j_gene: TRBJ1-2

CDR3aa: CASSLSATPRRAFF
CDR3nt: TGTGCCAGCAGCTTATCGGCGACCCCCAGGAGAGCTTTCTTT
v_gene: TRBV11-2
d_gene: .
j_gene: TRBJ1-1

CDR3aa: CASKGTGGKKLFF
CDR3nt: TGTGCCAGTAAGGGGACAGGGGGGAAAAAACTGTTTTTT
v_gene: TRBV19
d_gene: TRBD1
j_gene: TRBJ1-4

CDR3aa: CASSKGYNGPKAFF
CDR3nt: TGTGCCAGCAGTAAAGGGTACAACGGGCCAAAAGCTTTCTTT
v_gene: TRBV28
d_gene: .
j_gene: TRBJ1-1

CDR3aa: CASSLDMNTEAFF
CDR3nt: TGTGCCAGCAGCTTGGACATGAACACTGAAGCTTTCTTT
v_gene: TRBV5-4
d_gene: .
j_gene: TRBJ1-1

CDR3aa: CASLDSAGNTIYF
CDR3nt: TGTGCCAGCCTCGACAGCGCTGGAAACACCATATATTTT
v_gene: TRBV28
d_gene: .
j_gene: TRBJ1-3

CDR3aa: CAWTNREYYGYTF
CDR3nt: TGTGCCTGGACAAACAGGGAATACTATGGCTACACCTTC
v_gene: TRBV30
d_gene: .
j_gene: TRBJ1-2

CDR3aa: CASSLSRANRNQPQHF
CDR3nt: TGTGCCAGCAGCCTATCCAGGGCCAATCGCAATCAGCCCCAGCATTTT
v_gene: TRBV27
d_gene: .
j_gene: TRBJ1-5

CDR3aa: CASSLTPNSYNEQFF
CDR3nt: TGTGCCAGCAGCTTAACTCCTAACTCCTACAATGAGCAGTTCTTC
v_gene: TRBV7-8
d_gene: .
j_gene: TRBJ2-1

CDR3aa: CASSFKVRGESYEETQYF
CDR3nt: TGTGCCAGCAGTTTTAAAGTGCGCGGAGAATCTTATGAAGAGACCCAGTACTTC
v_gene: TRBV2
d_gene: .
j_gene: TRBJ2-5

CDR3aa: CASSLRQGYSGANVLTF
CDR3nt: TGTGCCAGCAGCCTCCGACAGGGATACTCTGGGGCCAACGTCCTGACTTTC
v_gene: TRBV9
d_gene: TRBD1
j_gene: TRBJ2-6

CDR3aa: CASSSLGANSPLHF
CDR3nt: TGTGCCAGCAGCTCTTTAGGGGCAAATTCACCCCTCCACTTT
v_gene: TRBV7-9
d_gene: .
j_gene: TRBJ1-6

CDR3aa: CASSQGPRGAFF
CDR3nt: TGTGCCAGCAGCCAGGGACCCCGGGGAGCTTTCTTT
v_gene: TRBV6-5
d_gene: .
j_gene: TRBJ1-1

CDR3aa: CASSLGRGYGGYTF
CDR3nt: TGTGCCAGCAGCTTAGGCAGGGGCTATGGCGGCTACACCTTC
v_gene: TRBV11-2
d_gene: .
j_gene: TRBJ1-2

CDR3aa: CASSEVAGGTDTQYF
CDR3nt: TGTGCCAGCAGTGAAGTAGCAGGGGGCACAGATACGCAGTATTTT
v_gene: TRBV2
d_gene: .
j_gene: TRBJ2-3

CDR3aa: CASSMLRQKNQPQHF
CDR3nt: TGTGCCAGTAGTATGTTACGACAGAAAAATCAGCCCCAGCATTTT
v_gene: TRBV19
d_gene: .
j_gene: TRBJ1-5

CDR3aa: CATGETQTF
CDR3nt: TGCGCCACAGGGGAGACTCAGACCTTC
v_gene: TRBV10-2
d_gene: .
j_gene: TRBJ1-2